A single sample is the source of the 10 T cell receptor beta chains below, sequenced in a study of cytomegalovirus exposure and HLA in healthy donors. It was with 60 Vbeta and 13 Jbeta primers that the PCR ran. Sequencing used immunoSEQ multiplex PCR; TCRdb keeps in-frame clones, though not all of them. The data contain fewer than 65,000 clones, about 90% of them singletons. The material sequenced was PBMCs. The receptors come from a man younger than 35 in good health and CMV-seronegative.

V usage is TRBV2 and J usage is TRBJ1-5, with D hard to call. Trimming took off 6 bases at V and 4 bases at J, with 13 bases between the two ends. This CDR3 comprises 14 residues. The V gene's germline CDR1 is SNHLY and CDR2 FYNNEI. The CDR3 here is CASSQRGMNQPQHF. In nucleotides, the CDR3 is TGTGCCAGCAGCCAACGGGGAATGAATCAGCCCCAGCATTTT.

The chain has TRBV5-6 and TRBJ2-5; 13 nucleotides align to TRBD2. V was pared by 3 bases and J by 3 bases, with 5 bases of the junction left unmatched. In germline, CDR1 is SGHDT, CDR2 YYEEEE. The CDR3 runs to 16 residues. The CDR3 is CASSSPGTSGEETQYF. CDR3 bases: TGTGCCAGCAGCTCCCCCGGGACTAGCGGGGAAGAGACCCAGTACTTC.

The chain employs TRBV30 and TRBJ1-1, with D maybe TRBD1 (5 bases). CDR1 is GTSNPN and CDR2 is SVGIG in the germline V gene (reference sequence). Trimming took 0 bases from V and 8 from J, leaving 7 bases between them. The CDR3 sequence is 11 residues long. In nucleotides, the CDR3 is TGTGCCTGGAGTGTTTACAGGGAAGCTTTCTTT. This encodes CAWSVYREAFF.

This clone was detected once. The chain couples TRBV7-3 to TRBJ1-5; D not resolved. Per the germline V gene, CDR1 is SGHTA and CDR2 is FQGTGA. CDR3 size: 13 residues. V lost 2 bases and J 4 bases, leaving 6 bases between the germline ends. For the CDR3, the DNA is TGTGCCAGCAGCTTATGGGAGAATCAGCCCCAGCATTTT. This sequence encodes CASSLWENQPQHF.

The chain has TRBV15 and TRBJ2-5; maybe TRBD2 (6 bases). Germline CDR1 is LNHNV and CDR2 is YYDKDF (reference sequence). V lost 4 bases to trimming and J lost 3 bases, with 12 bases between them. This CDR3 contains 14 residues. CDR3 nucleotide sequence: TGTGCCACCAGCACCCGGACGGGAGAAGAGACCCAGTACTTC. Residues: CATSTRTGEETQYF.

The count of this clone is one. CDR3 in amino acids: CASSYGTGKSYNSPLHF. CDR3 coding DNA: TGTGCCAGCAGCTATGGGACAGGGAAGTCCTATAATTCACCCCTCCACTTT. The chain couples TRBV11-2 to TRBJ1-6, with TRBD1 identical over 9 bases. V trimming: 4 bases; J trimming: 1 base; junction bases outside the gene matches: 5. Germline-derived CDR1 and CDR2 are SGHAT and FQNNGV. The CDR3 covers 17 residues.

This clone was counted a single time. The junction departs from the called germline gene at one end, perhaps through a read error. The CDR3 nucleotides read TGCGCCAGCAGCCAAGACCGACAGGGACGCGTAGTCTTC. Its protein is CASSQDRQGRVVF. This rearrangement joins TRBV4-1 to TRBJ2-1, with 7 bases identical to TRBD1. The germline V gene encodes CDR1 MGHRA and CDR2 YSYEKL. The CDR3 has 13 residues.

The V call is TRBV30, the J call TRBJ2-7, with a tentative D call TRBD2 (7 bases). Germline V gene lookup returns CDR1 GTSNPN and CDR2 SVGIG (reference sequence). Trimming pared 3 bases from V and 3 bases from J, leaving 12 bases between. This CDR3 has 13 residues. This CDR3 is CAWRTGTIYEQYF. The CDR3 DNA is TGTGCCTGGAGAACAGGGACTATCTACGAGCAGTACTTC.

About this clone: The sample carries other DNA sequences with the same CDR3. V usage is TRBV6-5 and J usage is TRBJ1-1; a possible D gene is TRBD1 (5 bases). Trimming stripped 0 bases from V and 4 bases from J, with 9 bases between. CDR3 length equals 14 residues. Germline V gives CDR1 MNHEY, CDR2 SVGAGI. CDR3 DNA sequence: TGTGCCAGCAGTTACTCGGGCGGGGGCACTGAAGCTTTCTTT. Translating it yields CASSYSGGGTEAFF.

This chain connects TRBV7-2 to TRBJ2-1, with 9 bases lining up with TRBD1. The CDR3 length is 15 residues. Per the germline V gene, CDR1 is SGHTA and CDR2 is FQGNSA. Trimming took 1 base from V and 9 from J; bases not matched to a gene: 7. CDR3 DNA sequence: TGTGCCAGCAGCTTAGGGGACAGGGCTGGTGGTGAGCAGTTCTTC. It is translated as CASSLGDRAGGEQFF.